The 3 T cell receptor beta chains listed next were all sequenced from one sample in a study of blood T cell repertoires in COVID-19. Repertoires were generated with immunoSEQ multiplex PCR, while TCRdb's copy carries only in-frame clones and drops some. The table lists about 100,000 clones, about 89% of them singletons, with around 16% in the top ten. The sample taken for sequencing was peripheral blood. All receptors derive from a man over 45 with acute or convalescent COVID-19.

This chain uses TRBV4-3 with TRBJ2-7; 8 nucleotides agree with TRBD2. The CDR3 totals 17 residues. The V gene's germline CDR1 is LGHNA and CDR2 YSLEER. V lost 4 bases to trimming and J lost 0 bases; unmatched junction nucleotides: 11. The DNA for the CDR3 is TGCGCCAGCAGCCCCGGGGGGGCCCGGGGGGACTCCTACGAGCAGTACTTC. This codes for CASSPGGARGDSYEQYF.

This clone has more than one count but fewer than ten. V gene TRBV2 combines with J gene TRBJ2-2; no definite D call. V was clipped by 6 bases and J by 6 bases, with 11 bases between them. Germline CDR1 and CDR2: SNHLY and FYNNEI. CDR3 size: 13 residues. This CDR3 is CASRSVLAGELFF. The CDR3 DNA follows: TGTGCCAGCAGATCGGTGTTGGCCGGGGAGCTGTTTTTT. Drawing the rest from reference TRBV2 and TRBJ2-2, the complete variable domain is EPEVTQTPSHQVTQMGQEVILRCVPISNHLYFYWYRQILGQKVEFLVSFYNNEISEKSEIFDDQFSVERPDGSNFTLKIRSTKLEDSAMYFCASRSVLAGELFFGEGSRLTVL.

This rearrangement joins TRBV9 to TRBJ1-2; 7 nucleotides match TRBD1. CDR3 length: 14 residues. Germline CDR1 SGDLS, CDR2 YYNGEE. V shed 4 bases and J 1 base; nucleotides not matched to a gene: 4. The CDR3 loop is CASSPRQGNYGYTF. CDR3 DNA sequence: TGTGCCAGCAGCCCCCGACAGGGTAACTATGGCTACACCTTC.